These 27 T cell receptor beta chains came from one sample sequenced in a study of blood T cell repertoires in COVID-19. Sequencing used immunoSEQ multiplex PCR; TCRdb keeps in-frame clones, though not all of them. The sample carries roughly 150,000 clones, around four fifths recorded once. The sample consisted of PBMCs or T cells enriched from blood (not recorded which). The receptors were gathered from a woman in her 40s who had recovered from COVID-19.

This clone was recorded once. CDR3 residues: CASSLSYSPLHF. The CDR3 nucleotides read TGTGCCAGCAGTTTATCTTATTCACCCCTCCACTTT. This chain joins TRBV12-3 or TRBV12-4 and TRBJ1-6; D ambiguous. The length of the CDR3 is 12 residues. Trimming shortened V by 2 bases and J by 8 bases, and 4 bases separated the two germline ends.

This chain connects TRBV2 to TRBJ1-5, with a weak D call TRBD1 (5 bases). The V gene lost 4 bases and the J gene lost 0 bases, with 10 bases spanning the gap. The germline V gene has CDR1 SNHLY and CDR2 FYNNEI. CDR3 length equals 15 residues. The CDR3 spells CASSVGGYSNQPQHF. As DNA, the CDR3 is TGTGCCAGCAGTGTCGGGGGGTATAGCAATCAGCCCCAGCATTTT.

This clone came up once. The chain combines TRBV11-2 with TRBJ2-3, with 8 nucleotides matching TRBD1. The CDR3 length is 15 residues. After removal of 4 bases from V and 2 bases from J, the junction contained 5 bases not matched to a gene. The V gene's germline CDR1 is SGHAT and CDR2 FQNNGV. For the CDR3, the DNA is TGTGCCAGCAGCTCAGACAGGGGTTCCACAGATACGCAGTATTTT. Translation gives CASSSDRGSTDTQYF.

The chain is built from TRBV30 and TRBJ2-5; TRBD2 agrees at 8 bases. V lost 4 bases to trimming and J lost 12 bases; unmatched junction nucleotides: 7. From germline, CDR1 is GTSNPN and CDR2 SVGIG (reference sequence). CDR3 length: 11 amino acids. The CDR3 DNA is TGTGCCTGGACCCAGACTAGCGTAAAGTACTTC. As protein: CAWTQTSVKYF.

V gene TRBV18 combines with J gene TRBJ2-3; TRBD2 matches at 9 bases. Germline CDR1 is KGHSH and CDR2 is LQKENI. With 2 bases clipped from V and 5 bases from J, the junction kept 11 bases outside the gene matches. The CDR3 consists of 17 residues. As DNA, the CDR3 is TGTGCCAGCTCACCAAGGGGCCAAGCGGGGGGTGGAGATACGCAGTATTTT. It specifies CASSPRGQAGGGDTQYF. Looking up the rest from reference TRBV18 and TRBJ2-3 gives the full variable domain: NAGVMQNPRHLVRRRGQEARLRCSPMKGHSHVYWYRQLPEEGLKFMVYLQKENIIDESGMPKERFSAEFPKEGPSILRIQQVVRGDSAAYFCASSPRGQAGGGDTQYFGPGTRLTVL.

The chain carries TRBV11-2 and TRBJ1-2; D unresolved. Looked up from germline, CDR1 is SGHAT and CDR2 is FQNNGV. V was cut by 5 bases and J by 11 bases, with 18 bases left in between. The CDR3 consists of 13 residues. The CDR3 bases are TGTGCCAGCAGCGCCGTGTCCGGTCCCTCTTACACCTTC. It codes for CASSAVSGPSYTF.

This chain links TRBV14 with TRBJ2-7, with 7 bases fitting TRBD2. The CDR3 has 12 residues. Germline trimming cut 0 bases from V and 7 bases from J; bases unmatched to any gene: 0. Germline V gene lookup returns CDR1 SGHDN and CDR2 FVKESK. The DNA for the CDR3 is TGTGCCAGCAGCCAAGAGGGAGGGGAGCAGTACTTC. It codes for CASSQEGGEQYF.

Here the CDR3 DNA reads TGTGCCAGCGAGGCCCAGCATTTT. It encodes CASEAQHF. The genes are TRBV3-1 (or the pseudogene TRBV3-2) and TRBJ1-5; unclear D gene. V lost 8 bases and J lost 11, with 4 bases in between. Germline V CDR1 and CDR2: LGHDT, YNNKEL (reference sequence). The CDR3 covers 8 residues.

This chain joins TRBV19 and TRBJ1-4; 7 nucleotides match TRBD1. This CDR3 comprises 15 residues. Germline CDR1 is LNHDA and CDR2 is SQIVND (reference sequence). The V segment lost 7 bases and the J segment 7 bases; nucleotides outside the gene matches: 12. The CDR3 DNA follows: TGTGCCAGTACCCACCGGACAGGTACGGGTGAAAAACTGTTTTTT. It yields the protein CASTHRTGTGEKLFF.

This chain joins TRBV7-8 and TRBJ2-7; TRBD1 matches at 8 bases. This CDR3 contains 15 residues. Germline CDR1 reads SGHVS; CDR2 reads FQNEAQ. V lost 3 bases to trimming and J lost 6 bases; unmatched junction nucleotides: 10. The CDR3 is CASSFEGRGHVEQYF. The CDR3 nucleotides are TGTGCCAGCAGCTTCGAGGGCAGGGGGCATGTCGAGCAGTACTTC.

The chain combines TRBV2 with TRBJ1-5; D not certain. Trimming stripped 6 bases from V and 6 bases from J, with 12 bases between. This CDR3 comprises 13 residues. Germline V CDR1 and CDR2: SNHLY, FYNNEI. CDR3 DNA: TGTGCCAGCAGCTCGAGGGTAGGTCAGCCCCAGCATTTT. It yields the protein CASSSRVGQPQHF.

The chain is built from TRBV6-1 and TRBJ1-6, with a weak D call TRBD1 (5 bases). Germline-derived CDR1 and CDR2 are MNHNS and SASEGT. Deletions cut 1 base from V and 0 bases from J, with 19 bases between. The CDR3 runs 20 residues. For the CDR3, the DNA is TGTGCCAGCAGTGAAGTACCCCCTCGCCGGGGGAGCTCCTATAATTCACCCCTCCACTTT. It specifies CASSEVPPRRGSSYNSPLHF.

V is TRBV10-3 and J is TRBJ1-1; maybe TRBD1 (5 bases). Germline V gene sequence: CDR1 ENHRY, CDR2 SYGVKD. Trimming stripped 3 bases from V and 1 base from J, with 12 bases between. The CDR3 sequence is 15 residues long. The CDR3 loop reads CAISDAGHRNTEAFF. The CDR3, as DNA: TGTGCCATCAGTGATGCCGGACATAGGAACACTGAAGCTTTCTTT.

The genes are TRBV6-5 and TRBJ1-1; 9 positions match TRBD1. Germline CDR1 and CDR2: MNHEY and SVGAGI. The CDR3 contains 14 residues. The ends lost 7 bases at V and 4 bases at J; junction bases unmatched: 7. The DNA for the CDR3 is TGTGCCAGCAACCAGGACAGGGGAGGCACTGAAGCTTTCTTT. Protein: CASNQDRGGTEAFF.

This clone was seen a few times. The CDR3 sequence: CASSLGQGYTEAFF. The CDR3 DNA reads as TGTGCCAGCAGCTTGGGCCAGGGCTACACTGAAGCTTTCTTT. The rearrangement links TRBV5-6 to TRBJ1-1; weak D call: TRBD1 (5 bases). Trimming left V 0 bases short and J 3 bases short, with 9 bases between. Germline-derived CDR1 and CDR2 are SGHDT and YYEEEE. The CDR3 has 14 amino acids.

The gene calls are TRBV7-9 and TRBJ2-1; 9 nucleotides agree with TRBD1. The CDR3 runs to 15 residues. The V gene end was trimmed by 5 bases and the J gene end by 7 bases; junction bases not matched to a gene: 9. Germline CDR1 SEHNR, CDR2 FQNEAQ (reference sequence). The CDR3 sequence: CASSLRGQGGNEQFF. CDR3 in DNA: TGTGCCAGCAGCCTCAGGGGACAGGGTGGGAATGAGCAGTTCTTC.

This chain connects TRBV19 to TRBJ2-3, with 10 bases matching TRBD1. CDR1 and CDR2 from the germline V gene are LNHDA and SQIVND (reference sequence). This CDR3 spans 14 amino acids. V lost 10 bases to trimming and J lost 3 bases; unmatched junction nucleotides: 7. CDR3 nucleotide sequence: TGTGCCACCACGGACAGGGGGAGGACAGATACGCAGTATTTT. Translation gives CATTDRGRTDTQYF.

The chain employs TRBV7-3 and TRBJ2-2, with TRBD2 matching 8 bases. With 5 bases clipped from V and 5 bases from J, the junction kept 10 bases outside the gene matches. This CDR3 region has 16 residues. The germline V gene has CDR1 SGHTA and CDR2 FQGTGA. CDR3 nucleotides: TGTGCCAGCAGCACCGAGGAGCGGGAGCGAACCGGGGAGCTGTTTTTT. Its protein is CASSTEERERTGELFF.

The rearrangement links TRBV19 to TRBJ1-1; D perhaps matches TRBD1 (5 bases). Germline values: CDR1 LNHDA, CDR2 SQIVND (reference sequence). This CDR3 contains 14 residues. Trimming pared 2 bases from V and 1 base from J, leaving 8 bases between. CDR3 nucleotides: TGTGCCAGTAGTATACGCAGGGAGAACACTGAAGCTTTCTTT. As protein: CASSIRRENTEAFF.

This clone was observed a handful of times. The gene calls are TRBV10-3 and TRBJ2-7, with 11 bases fitting TRBD2. Per the germline V gene, CDR1 is ENHRY and CDR2 is SYGVKD. This CDR3 spans 15 amino acids. V shed 3 bases, J shed 6 bases, and the junction held 7 bases outside the gene matches. CDR3 DNA sequence: TGTGCCATCAGTGATGCTACTAGCGGGAGTCTCGAGCAGTACTTC. Amino acid sequence: CAISDATSGSLEQYF.

CDR3 DNA sequence: TGTGCCAGCCGCCCGCCGGGTGTCGGATATAGCAATCAGCCCCAGCATTTT. Residues: CASRPPGVGYSNQPQHF. The chain combines TRBV7-3 with TRBJ1-5; unclear D gene. CDR3 length equals 17 residues. Germline V gene sequence: CDR1 SGHTA, CDR2 FQGTGA. Trimming pared 8 bases from V and 0 bases from J, leaving 20 bases between.

The rearrangement links TRBV4-1 to TRBJ2-1; the D is unclear. This CDR3 is built from 13 residues. Germline V gives CDR1 MGHRA, CDR2 YSYEKL. V was trimmed by 5 bases and J by 4 bases, leaving 9 bases between them. In DNA form, the CDR3 reads TGCGCCAGCAGCGCACGACTGTACAATGAGCAGTTCTTC. It encodes CASSARLYNEQFF.

This chain joins TRBV5-1 and TRBJ2-1, with a weak D call TRBD2 (5 bases). Germline CDR1 reads SGHRS; CDR2 reads YFSETQ. Trimming left V 5 bases short and J 8 bases short, with 26 bases between. CDR3 length: 17 amino acids. The DNA for the CDR3 is TGCGCCAGCAGACTTGTGGGCGCGGGTGGAGATATCCATGAGCAGTTCTTC. Translated: CASRLVGAGGDIHEQFF.

The chain recombines TRBV13 with TRBJ2-7, with 10 bases fitting TRBD1. V lost 2 bases to trimming and J lost 6 bases; unmatched junction nucleotides: 7. The CDR3 is 15 amino acids. Germline lookup yields CDR1 PRHDT and CDR2 FYEKMQ (reference sequence). The CDR3 region has the DNA TGTGCCAGCAGCTTATCGTGGACAGGGGGTTCCGAGCAGTACTTC. Translation: CASSLSWTGGSEQYF. The full variable domain, completed using reference TRBV13 and TRBJ2-7, is AAGVIQSPRHLIKEKRETATLKCYPIPRHDTVYWYQQGPGQDPQFLISFYEKMQSDKGSIPDRFSAQQFSDYHSELNMSSLELGDSALYFCASSLSWTGGSEQYFGPGTRLTVT.

The V call is TRBV14, the J call TRBJ2-1, with 10 bases matching TRBD2. The germline CDR1 and CDR2 sequences are SGHDN and FVKESK. Trimming took 4 bases from V and 4 from J; bases not matched to a gene: 4. The CDR3 runs 15 residues. DNA of the CDR3: TGTGCCAGCAGCCGTCTAGCGGGAGTTTACAATGAGCAGTTCTTC. Translating gives CASSRLAGVYNEQFF. Full variable domain (rest looked up from reference TRBV14 and TRBJ2-1): EAGVTQFPSHSVIEKGQTVTLRCDPISGHDNLYWYRRVMGKEIKFLLHFVKESKQDESGMPNNRFLAERTGGTYSTLKVQPAELEDSGVYFCASSRLAGVYNEQFFGPGTRLTVL.

The J gene is TRBJ2-5, the V gene TRBV7-9, with D possibly being TRBD2 (5 bases). This CDR3 region has 14 residues. The germline V gene has CDR1 SEHNR and CDR2 FQNEAQ (reference sequence). The V gene lost 8 bases and the J gene lost 11 bases, with 24 bases spanning the gap. This chain's CDR3 is CASVPPRTQSHQYF. CDR3 coding DNA: TGTGCCAGCGTCCCCCCAAGGACTCAGTCTCATCAGTACTTC.

This clone occurred a few times. The gene calls are TRBV3-1 (or the pseudogene TRBV3-2) and TRBJ2-7; a possible D gene is TRBD2 (6 bases). The CDR3 loop spans 14 amino acids. Trimming took off 5 bases at V and 6 bases at J, with 17 bases between the two ends. Germline CDR1 reads LGHDT; CDR2 reads YNNKEL (reference sequence). DNA for the CDR3: TGTGCCAGCAGCTTCAGCGGGTCAAGGGTCGAGCAGTACTTC. This translates into CASSFSGSRVEQYF.